The rows below give T cell receptor beta chains drawn from one sample of a study of T cells in Graves' hyperthyroidism and ophthalmopathy. From the multiplex PCR reads, TCRdb called clonotypes with MiXCR, one entry per CDR3 protein. The sample records some 300,000 distinct CDR3 sequences, 13% being singletons. The sequencing input was blood. The receptor set was obtained from a young woman with Graves' hyperthyroidism that later progressed to Graves' ophthalmopathy. Each CDR3 is given with its conserved first and last residue.

V gene: TRBV6-1; CDR3 protein: CASSWGRGYEQYF
V gene: TRBV27; CDR3 protein: CASSPRLQTGTGVGGELFF
V gene: TRBV7-6; CDR3 protein: CASSAQTGEYGYTF
V gene: TRBV2; CDR3 protein: CASSRGGPNTGELFF
V gene: TRBV28; CDR3 protein: CASTPSGGLAGNTIYF
V gene: TRBV20-1; CDR3 protein: CSAREARGGSPLHF
V gene: TRBV6-5; CDR3 protein: CASSYSITRTGDFQETQYF
V gene: TRBV27; CDR3 protein: CASSFTGTGAPYEQYF
V gene: TRBV29-1; CDR3 protein: CSVEGSSYEQYF
V gene: TRBV6-1; CDR3 protein: CASKVIGQPQHF
V gene: TRBV6-2/TRBV6-3; CDR3 protein: CASSSRSTSGGHQPQHF
V gene: TRBV28; CDR3 protein: CASSTLRDRVYGYTF
V gene: TRBV20-1; CDR3 protein: CSAKSGQGRYEQYF
V gene: TRBV6-1; CDR3 protein: CASTSQGSSNQPQHF
V gene: TRBV7-8; CDR3 protein: CASSPQRALGDTQYF
V gene: TRBV7-9; CDR3 protein: CASSSTSGTDTQYF
V gene: TRBV2; CDR3 protein: CASIPTTYSGANVLTF
V gene: TRBV7-2; CDR3 protein: CASSTDREELEAFF
V gene: TRBV19; CDR3 protein: CASKKGTAAEAFF
V gene: TRBV5-1; CDR3 protein: CASSSDRAYEQYF
V gene: TRBV2; CDR3 protein: CASSVGQGSSNQPQHF
V gene: TRBV7-2; CDR3 protein: CASPIRDRGRIDTQYF
V gene: TRBV28; CDR3 protein: CAIRRVGGTYEQYF
V gene: TRBV29-1; CDR3 protein: CSLTRGGETQYF
V gene: TRBV6-1; CDR3 protein: CASRERGHGYTF
V gene: TRBV7-9; CDR3 protein: CASSPSGDYDYTF
V gene: TRBV5-5; CDR3 protein: CASSRRDRELNQPQHF
V gene: TRBV29-1; CDR3 protein: CSVVLLVGSGNTIYF
V gene: TRBV27; CDR3 protein: CASRRRNNEQFF
V gene: TRBV9; CDR3 protein: CASSVTLTEQTGELFF
V gene: TRBV4-3; CDR3 protein: CASSPGTGSEEQYF
V gene: TRBV6-2/TRBV6-3; CDR3 protein: CASSYGDISVEQFF
V gene: TRBV20-1; CDR3 protein: CSARDLSALRPGNTIYF
V gene: TRBV20-1; CDR3 protein: CSAREGLAGGAYNEQFF
V gene: TRBV20-1; CDR3 protein: CSARTGTGSGYTF
V gene: TRBV19; CDR3 protein: CASSRSGIKEKQYF
V gene: TRBV7-8; CDR3 protein: CASSLAVGEAFF
V gene: TRBV12-3/TRBV12-4; CDR3 protein: CASSLGTGLTPYGQYF
V gene: TRBV28; CDR3 protein: CASSLGLPEQFF
V gene: TRBV7-2; CDR3 protein: CASSLVQWVQETQYF
V gene: TRBV2; CDR3 protein: CASREDSFLAFF
V gene: TRBV5-4; CDR3 protein: CASSPQGTVPEAFF
V gene: TRBV7-2; CDR3 protein: CASSLLGSYEQYF
V gene: TRBV20-1; CDR3 protein: CSARVGTGVYEQYF
V gene: TRBV6-4; CDR3 protein: CASSDWGGGDEQFF
V gene: TRBV30; CDR3 protein: CAWKREGHGYTF
V gene: TRBV13; CDR3 protein: CASSLRGQGLPEQYF
V gene: TRBV5-4; CDR3 protein: CARGESNQPQHF
V gene: TRBV20-1; CDR3 protein: CSASGGWRPPTDTQYF
V gene: TRBV5-5; CDR3 protein: CASSWGGSGANVLTF
V gene: TRBV10-3; CDR3 protein: CAISGTDYGYTF
V gene: TRBV9; CDR3 protein: CASSGTGGRGYEQFF
V gene: TRBV4-1; CDR3 protein: CASSQVKNNYGYTF
V gene: TRBV29-1; CDR3 protein: CSVEAGRTEAFF